This T cell receptor (beta chain) is drawn from a study of beta chain features in type 1 diabetes. On the study more broadly: The patients were much like the healthy donors in age, gender and cell yields. Study-wide findings and caveats: A closer apparent resemblance between naive, central memory and Treg TCRB repertoires was seen in patients than in healthy donors.

The entirety of the isolated RNA underwent reverse transcription, so expressed TCRB transcripts were sequenced. Naive, central memory and regulatory T cell samples came to a mean of around 3.5 million reads. Sequenced by immunoSEQ multiplex PCR; TCRdb stores in-frame clones only, minus some. Among about 370,000 clones listed, more than 12% were seen once. This clone was detected a few times. Its antigen is currently unknown. In germline, CDR1 is SGHTA, CDR2 FQGNSA. The CDR3 sequence is 15 residues long. V shed 0 bases and J 4 bases; nucleotides not matched to a gene: 3. This receptor was taken from a woman aged 18 to 35 in good health. Sequencing was carried out using naive CD4+ T cells from blood. This chain connects TRBV7-2 to TRBJ2-3; TRBD2 agrees at 8 bases. The CDR3 loop reads CASSLAGLASDTQYF. Here the CDR3 DNA reads TGTGCCAGCAGCTTAGCTGGACTAGCCTCAGATACGCAGTATTTT.